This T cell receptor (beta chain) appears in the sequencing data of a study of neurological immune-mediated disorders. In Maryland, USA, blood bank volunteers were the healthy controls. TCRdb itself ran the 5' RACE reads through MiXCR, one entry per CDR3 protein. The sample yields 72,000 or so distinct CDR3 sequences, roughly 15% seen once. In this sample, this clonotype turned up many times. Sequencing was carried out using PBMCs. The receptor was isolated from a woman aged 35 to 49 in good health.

The CDR3 nucleotides are TGTGCCAGCAGCCAAGAGGGGGCGGGAACCGGGGAGCTGTTTTTT. This translates into CASSQEGAGTGELFF. The V gene is TRBV3-1, the J gene TRBJ2-2; D might be TRBD1 or TRBD2, each matching 6 bases. The V end lost 0 bases, the J end lost 5 bases, and 10 bases lay between the germline ends. There are 15 residues in the CDR3. Germline values: CDR1 LGHDT, CDR2 YNNKEL (reference sequence).